The 29 T cell receptor beta chains reported below all come from one sample, sequenced in a study of response to subunit inactivated influenza vaccine. Via MiXCR, TCRdb re-called the RT-PCR reads, giving one row per CDR3 protein. The sample comprises roughly 540,000 distinct CDR3 sequences, approximately 20% of which are singletons, and about 3% rests with the top ten. This same sample was also taken into another study, of T cells expressing NK-cell markers. That paper notes: UMIs accompanied the 5'RACE template switching by which TCR beta cDNA was made.

The sample here was CD4+ T cells sorted from PBMCs, taken 11 to 12 days after vaccination. Receptors were obtained from a man between 50 and 59 years old who received an inactivated influenza vaccine.

The rearrangement joins TRBV7-9 to TRBJ2-2; D perhaps matches TRBD2 (5 bases). Germline CDR1 SEHNR, CDR2 FQNEAQ (reference sequence). Trimming pared 4 bases from V and 5 bases from J, leaving 14 bases between. The CDR3 loop spans 15 amino acids. The CDR3 here is CASSSFGAVTGELFF. CDR3 in DNA: TGTGCCAGCAGCTCATTTGGAGCGGTAACCGGGGAGCTGTTTTTT.

This clonotype was counted only a few times. The CDR3 loop is CASSPTGTSQYF. The CDR3 DNA reads as TGTGCCAGCAGCCCTACCGGGACTAGTCAGTATTTT. This sequence joins TRBV28 and TRBJ2-3; TRBD2 aligns across 8 bases. The CDR3 has 12 amino acids. V shed 6 bases and J 12 bases; nucleotides not matched to a gene: 8. Looked up from germline, CDR1 is MDHEN and CDR2 is SYDVKM.

The V call is TRBV20-1, the J call TRBJ2-1; D is undetermined. CDR1 DFQATT and CDR2 SNEGSKA come from the germline V gene (reference sequence). Trimming shortened V by 2 bases and J by 7 bases, and 9 bases separated the two germline ends. This CDR3 is built from 12 residues. DNA for the CDR3: TGCAGTGCTAGACCACTTGGGAATGAGCAGTTCTTC. Translation gives CSARPLGNEQFF.

The CDR3 nucleotides read TGTGCCAGCAGTGTGTTAGCGGGGGGTTACACAGATACGCAGTATTTT. It is translated as CASSVLAGGYTDTQYF. V and J are TRBV2 and TRBJ2-3; 10 bases agree with TRBD2. The germline CDR1 and CDR2 sequences are SNHLY and FYNNEI. V dropped 4 bases and J dropped 2; count of bases not matched to a gene: 6. This CDR3 is 16 amino acids long.

V usage is TRBV29-1 and J usage is TRBJ2-3; TRBD1 matches 9 bases. The CDR3 sequence is 13 residues long. With V trimmed by 5 bases and J by 4 bases, 4 bases remained unmatched. The germline gives CDR1 SQVTM, CDR2 ANQGSEA. Here the CDR3 DNA reads TGCAGCGTTACCGGGACAGGGCCAGATACGCAGTATTTT. Residues: CSVTGTGPDTQYF.

The rearrangement links TRBV19 to TRBJ2-1; the D gene is possibly TRBD1 (6 bases). The germline V and J ends were trimmed by 6 bases and 5 bases, with 17 bases remaining between them. There are 15 residues in the CDR3. The germline CDR1 and CDR2 sequences are LNHDA and SQIVND (reference sequence). The CDR3 region is CASSPHGQSHNEQFF. The CDR3 DNA reads as TGTGCCAGTAGCCCCCACGGACAGTCCCACAATGAGCAGTTCTTC.

The table lists this clonotype with a few counts. The rearrangement joins TRBV7-2 to TRBJ2-5, with 7 bases matching TRBD2. CDR3 length: 14 amino acids. Germline V gene data show CDR1 as SGHTA and CDR2 as FQGNSA. With 5 bases clipped from V and 5 bases from J, the junction kept 8 bases outside the gene matches. DNA of the CDR3: TGTGCCAGCAGCCCTGGGGGGGTTAGGGAGACCCAGTACTTC. Translation: CASSPGGVRETQYF.

This clonotype was seen at least ten times. The chain carries TRBV12-3 or TRBV12-4 and TRBJ1-1; possible D gene TRBD1, 6 bases. V lost 4 bases, J lost 11 bases, and 14 bases lay in between. The CDR3 sequence is 12 residues long. This chain's CDR3 is CASSYGQSMAFF. For the CDR3, the DNA is TGTGCCAGCAGTTACGGACAGTCGATGGCTTTCTTT.

The CDR3 DNA reads as TGTGCCAGTAGTATAGGCAGCCGGGACGTTACGCAGTATTTT. Protein product: CASSIGSRDVTQYF. This chain connects TRBV19 to TRBJ2-3; D possibly matches TRBD1 or TRBD2 (5 bases each). Trimming shortened V by 1 base and J by 8 bases, and 13 bases separated the two germline ends. Per germline, CDR1 LNHDA and CDR2 SQIVND (reference sequence). The CDR3 has 14 residues. The complete variable domain, with remaining parts taken from reference TRBV19 and TRBJ2-3, reads DGGITQSPKYLFRKEGQNVTLSCEQNLNHDAMYWYRQDPGQGLRLIYYSQIVNDFQKGDIAEGYSVSREKKESFPLTVTSAQKNPTAFYLCASSIGSRDVTQYFGPGTRLTVL.

The rearrangement links TRBV9 to TRBJ2-5, with 10 nucleotides matching TRBD2. V lost 4 bases, J lost 3 bases, and 3 bases stayed unmatched. The CDR3 sequence is 14 residues long. The germline V gene has CDR1 SGDLS and CDR2 YYNGEE. This CDR3 reads CASSPLAGEETQYF. The DNA of the CDR3 is TGTGCCAGCAGCCCCCTAGCGGGAGAAGAGACCCAGTACTTC.

This chain joins TRBV5-1 and TRBJ1-6, with TRBD1 as a possible D gene (6 bases). The ends were cut back, 0 bases at V and 8 bases at J, with 6 bases in the middle. The germline CDR1 and CDR2 sequences are SGHRS and YFSETQ. This CDR3 contains 13 residues. CDR3 nucleotide sequence: TGCGCCAGCAGCTTGGGACAGGATTCACCCCTCCACTTT. Its translation is CASSLGQDSPLHF.

The sample holds a few counts of this clonotype. The chain combines TRBV12-3 or TRBV12-4 with TRBJ1-2, with 8 bases that match TRBD1. After removal of 4 bases from V and 10 bases from J, the junction contained 8 bases not matched to a gene. The CDR3 contains 13 residues. The DNA for the CDR3 is TGTGCCAGCAGTTCCCCGGACAGGGTTAACTACACCTTC. This translates into CASSSPDRVNYTF.

This clonotype was found a few times. The chain combines TRBV5-1 with TRBJ2-1; the match to TRBD1 covers 8 bases. The trim removed 4 bases at V and 0 bases at J, leaving 15 bases unmatched. The CDR3 runs 19 residues. Germline V lookup: CDR1 SGHRS, CDR2 YFSETQ. In nucleotides, the CDR3 is TGCGCCAGCAGCCACCCCACTGGGACAGGTGCCAACTCCTACAATGAGCAGTTCTTC. It is translated as CASSHPTGTGANSYNEQFF.

The chain carries TRBV6-2 or TRBV6-3 and TRBJ1-2; tentative D call: TRBD1 (5 bases). The germline gives CDR1 MNHEY, CDR2 SVGEGT. This CDR3 spans 12 amino acids. Between the trimmed V and J ends, which lost 0 bases and 7 bases, there was a span of 6 bases. CDR3 region: CASSYSGAGYTF. CDR3 nucleotides: TGTGCCAGCAGTTACTCTGGGGCTGGCTACACCTTC.

The chain couples TRBV7-3 to TRBJ2-1; the D gene is possibly TRBD2 (6 bases). This CDR3 spans 15 amino acids. Trimming removed 1 base from V and 1 base from J, with 8 bases in between. From germline, CDR1 is SGHTA and CDR2 FQGTGA. In nucleotides, the CDR3 is TGTGCCAGCAGCTTAAGCGCGGGATCCTACAATGAGCAGTTCTTC. Its protein is CASSLSAGSYNEQFF.

This clonotype was found many times. V gene TRBV5-5 combines with J gene TRBJ2-3, with 7 bases lining up with TRBD2. Germline V gene data show CDR1 as SGHKS and CDR2 as YYEKEE (reference sequence). V gave up 1 base and J gave up 1 base; unmatched junction bases: 6. This CDR3 is built from 16 residues. The CDR3 sequence is CASSLLLGGGTDTQYF. CDR3 nucleotide sequence: TGTGCCAGCAGCTTGCTCCTTGGGGGGGGCACAGATACGCAGTATTTT.

This clonotype was recorded a few times. The rearrangement joins TRBV28 to TRBJ1-4, with D unresolved. Trimming shortened V by 7 bases and J by 8 bases, and 14 bases separated the two germline ends. Germline-derived CDR1 and CDR2 are MDHEN and SYDVKM. CDR3 length: 13 residues. The CDR3 region is CASTTLQREKLFF. The CDR3 DNA is TGTGCCAGCACCACCCTACAGCGGGAAAAACTGTTTTTT.

This clonotype was detected ten times or more. The junction differs from germline at one of its ends, possibly a read error. V is TRBV20-1 and J is TRBJ1-6, with TRBD1 as a possible D gene (6 bases). CDR1 and CDR2 from the germline V gene are DFQATT and SNEGSKA (reference sequence). The CDR3 sequence is 14 residues long. CDR3 sequence: CSTSESGGSSPLHF. CDR3 nucleotides: TGCAGTACTAGTGAGAGTGGGGGCAGTTCACCCCTCCACTTT.

This clonotype was counted at least ten times. The chain couples TRBV12-3 or TRBV12-4 to TRBJ1-1, with a possible D match to TRBD1 (5 bases). The V end was cut by 2 bases, the J end by 3 bases, with 7 bases between. CDR3 length: 13 amino acids. The DNA for the CDR3 is TGTGCCAGCAGTTTACTCAGGGACACTGAAGCTTTCTTT. This translates into CASSLLRDTEAFF.

The chain links TRBV18 to TRBJ2-7; D perhaps matches TRBD2 (5 bases). Germline CDR1 is KGHSH and CDR2 is LQKENI. The ends were cut back, 3 bases at V and 5 bases at J, with 8 bases in the middle. The length of the CDR3 is 12 residues. The CDR3 nucleotides are TGTGCCAGCTCACCGGACGGGAACGAGCAGTACTTC. This sequence encodes CASSPDGNEQYF.

CDR3 region: CASSTGGWFDEQYF. DNA of the CDR3: TGTGCCAGCAGCACAGGGGGTTGGTTCGACGAGCAGTACTTC. V gene TRBV6-1 combines with J gene TRBJ2-7, with 8 bases aligning to TRBD1. The CDR3 covers 14 residues. Germline V CDR1 and CDR2: MNHNS, SASEGT. The junction had 9 bases not matched to a gene; V was cut back by 6 bases and J by 5 bases.

V is TRBV5-1 and J is TRBJ2-1, with TRBD2 matching over 11 bases. The germline V gene has CDR1 SGHRS and CDR2 YFSETQ. CDR3 length equals 16 residues. After removal of 3 bases from V and 4 bases from J, the junction contained 6 bases not matched to a gene. CDR3 loop: CASSWVAGGRYNEQFF. The CDR3 DNA sequence: TGCGCCAGCAGCTGGGTAGCGGGAGGGCGTTACAATGAGCAGTTCTTC.

CDR3 in DNA: TGTGCCAGCAGTGAATACGGACAGGGTGACGAGCAGTACTTC. This translates into CASSEYGQGDEQYF. This sequence joins TRBV6-1 and TRBJ2-7; 8 bases map to TRBD1. The CDR3 loop spans 14 amino acids. V lost 2 bases, J lost 5 bases, and 5 bases stayed unmatched. Germline V CDR1 and CDR2: MNHNS, SASEGT.

The sample holds a few counts of this clonotype. The V and J genes are TRBV5-1 and TRBJ2-3, with D possibly matching TRBD2 (5 bases). The germline gives CDR1 SGHRS, CDR2 YFSETQ. CDR3 size: 15 residues. The V end lost 0 bases, the J end lost 0 bases, and 8 bases lay between the germline ends. CDR3 bases: TGCGCCAGCAGCTTGGATGGACTGAGCACAGATACGCAGTATTTT. Its protein is CASSLDGLSTDTQYF.

The genes are TRBV6-2 or TRBV6-3 and TRBJ1-5, with D unresolved. This CDR3 contains 13 residues. Germline CDR1 MNHEY, CDR2 SVGEGT. The V end lost 7 bases, the J end lost 5 bases, and 12 bases lay between the germline ends. The CDR3 here is CASNSPVDQPQHF. Here the CDR3 DNA reads TGTGCCAGCAACTCCCCGGTGGATCAGCCCCAGCATTTT.

The chain recombines TRBV3-1 with TRBJ2-5; a possible D gene is TRBD1 (5 bases). CDR3 length: 14 amino acids. CDR1 and CDR2 from the germline V gene are LGHDT and YNNKEL (reference sequence). V was cut by 5 bases and J by 9 bases, with 19 bases left in between. The CDR3 loop reads CASSSHSGARAQYF. The CDR3 DNA reads as TGTGCCAGCAGCTCACACAGTGGGGCCCGGGCCCAGTACTTC.

The chain recombines TRBV7-3 with TRBJ2-5, with D perhaps assigned TRBD1 or TRBD2 (5 bases each). This CDR3 has 15 amino acids. Germline V gene data show CDR1 as SGHTA and CDR2 as FQGTGA. Trimming took off 5 bases at V and 0 bases at J, with 13 bases between the two ends. The CDR3 nucleotides read TGTGCCAGCAGCCAAGGGGACGGACACCAAGAGACCCAGTACTTC. Its protein product is CASSQGDGHQETQYF.

This clonotype turned up a few times. DNA for the CDR3: TGTGCCAGCACCGACCACAGGGTTCAGCCCCAGCATTTT. This gives the protein CASTDHRVQPQHF. The rearrangement joins TRBV6-2 or TRBV6-3 to TRBJ1-5, with a possible D match to TRBD1 (6 bases). This CDR3 comprises 13 residues. V lost 7 bases and J lost 6, with 13 bases in between. Germline lookup yields CDR1 MNHEY and CDR2 SVGEGT.

This clonotype came up many times. This sequence joins TRBV20-1 and TRBJ2-7; perhaps D is TRBD1 or TRBD2 (5 bases each). The V and J ends lost 0 bases and 12 bases respectively, with 12 bases between them. Germline V gene sequence: CDR1 DFQATT, CDR2 SNEGSKA (reference sequence). CDR3 length: 11 residues. The CDR3 DNA is TGCAGTGCTAGAGACCGGAGGACACTGTACTTC. It specifies CSARDRRTLYF.